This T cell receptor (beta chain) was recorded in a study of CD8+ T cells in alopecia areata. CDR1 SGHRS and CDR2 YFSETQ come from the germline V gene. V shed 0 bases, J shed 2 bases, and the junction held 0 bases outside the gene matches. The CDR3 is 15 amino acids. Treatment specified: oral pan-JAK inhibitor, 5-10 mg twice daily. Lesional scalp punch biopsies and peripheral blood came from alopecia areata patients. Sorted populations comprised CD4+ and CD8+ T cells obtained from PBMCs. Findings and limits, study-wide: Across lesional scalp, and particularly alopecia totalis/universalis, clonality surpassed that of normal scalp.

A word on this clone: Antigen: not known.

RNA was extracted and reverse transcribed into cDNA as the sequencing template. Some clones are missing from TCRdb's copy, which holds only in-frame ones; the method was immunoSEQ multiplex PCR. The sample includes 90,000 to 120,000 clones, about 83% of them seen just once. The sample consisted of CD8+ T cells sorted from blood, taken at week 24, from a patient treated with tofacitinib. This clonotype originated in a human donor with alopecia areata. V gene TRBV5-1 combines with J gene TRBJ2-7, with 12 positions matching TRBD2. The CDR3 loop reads CASSLASGGAYEQYF. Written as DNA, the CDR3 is TGCGCCAGCAGCTTGGCTAGCGGGGGGGCCTACGAGCAGTACTTC.